The rows below give T cell receptor beta chains drawn from one sample of a study of T cells in Graves' hyperthyroidism and ophthalmopathy. MiXCR, applied by TCRdb to the multiplex PCR reads, yields one record per CDR3 protein. This table has around 340,000 distinct CDR3 sequences, 20% to 25% appearing once. What was sequenced was blood. These receptors all come from a woman in her forties or fifties with Graves' hyperthyroidism. Each CDR3 is given with its conserved first and last residue. The D gene is left open where the match is weak. Clone size, where shown, is once, few, many, or a class for clones that have expanded.

size,V,D,J,DNA,CDR3
.,TRBV6-1,TRBD1,TRBJ2-7,TGTGCCAGCAGACTGGGACAGGGGAGGGTCTCCTACGAGCAGTACTTC,CASRLGQGRVSYEQYF
few,TRBV6-4,.,TRBJ2-2,TGTGCCAGCAGTGAACAGATGGGGGCCACCGGGGAGCTGTTTTTT,CASSEQMGATGELFF
.,TRBV2,.,TRBJ1-1,TGTGCCAGCAGCCTGCGGGGGGCAGTGAACACTGAAGCTTTCTTT,CASSLRGAVNTEAFF
many,TRBV5-1,.,TRBJ1-2,TGCGCCAACAGCGCCACCCAGACAGCGCCCCGTCGGGGCTACACCTTC,CANSATQTAPRRGYTF
many,TRBV7-9,TRBD2,TRBJ2-7,TGTGCCAGCAGGCCCCTCGGGGCGGGAGCGTACGAGCAGTACTTC,CASRPLGAGAYEQYF
few,TRBV2,.,TRBJ2-7,TGTGCCAGCAGTAACGGGCCACGCGAGCAGTACTTC,CASSNGPREQYF
many,TRBV29-1,.,TRBJ2-7,TGCAGCGTTGACGAGGGTATCGACGAGCAGTACTTC,CSVDEGIDEQYF
few,TRBV28,TRBD1,TRBJ1-1,TGTGCCAGCAGTCTGGGACAGCAGAACACTGAAGCTTTCTTT,CASSLGQQNTEAFF
.,TRBV12-3/TRBV12-4,TRBD1,TRBJ2-7,TGTGCCAGCAGTTCGTACCAAGGCCCCCGGGACAGAGTCCCCGGTTACTACGAGCAGTACTTC,CASSSYQGPRDRVPGYYEQYF
few,TRBV27,TRBD2,TRBJ2-3,TGTGCCAGCAGTTTAGGGACTAGCGGGGGGGCCAGGGATACGCAGTATTTT,CASSLGTSGGARDTQYF
.,TRBV5-1,.,TRBJ2-3,TGCGCCAGCAGCTCTACAGGGGGGGGTACAGATACGCAGTATTTT,CASSSTGGGTDTQYF
.,TRBV30,TRBD2,TRBJ2-3,TGTGCCGGGAGACCGACTAGCGTATTCACAGATACGCAGTATTTT,CAGRPTSVFTDTQYF
many,TRBV20-1,TRBD1,TRBJ1-1,TGCAGTGCCGAGCCGGACAGGGGGCGACACACTGAAGCTTTCTTT,CSAEPDRGRHTEAFF
.,TRBV28,.,TRBJ2-3,TGTGCCAGCAGGACTAACTTAGATACGCAGTATTTT,CASRTNLDTQYF
many,TRBV15,TRBD1,TRBJ2-7,TGTGCCACCAGCAGAGGGGGGGACAGGGGAATATCCTACGAGCAGTACTTC,CATSRGGDRGISYEQYF
.,TRBV20-1,TRBD2,TRBJ2-1,TGCAGTGCTAGACGTAGCGGGGGGGCAGCCTACTCCTACAATGAGCAGTTCTTC,CSARRSGGAAYSYNEQFF
many,TRBV5-1,.,TRBJ2-1,TGCGCCAGCAGCTTAGCGGAGAGCTCCTACAATGAGCAGTTCTTC,CASSLAESSYNEQFF
few,TRBV2,.,TRBJ2-1,TGTGCCAGCAGTTCTCCCAGATCATCCTACAATGAGCAGTTCTTC,CASSSPRSSYNEQFF
.,TRBV20-1,TRBD1,TRBJ1-1,TGCAGTGTCGATACCAGGGGGGGGGACACTGAAGCTTTCTTT,CSVDTRGGDTEAFF
few,TRBV5-1,.,TRBJ1-6,TGCGCCAGCAGCTTGGAAGGGGCCACCGTCAGGAATTCACCCCTCCACTTT,CASSLEGATVRNSPLHF
few,TRBV19,TRBD1,TRBJ1-5,TGTGCCAGTAGTGCGGGACAGGGGGCAGGCAATCAGCCCCAGCATTTT,CASSAGQGAGNQPQHF
.,TRBV9,.,TRBJ1-2,TGTGCCAGCAGCGAACAGGGAGACTATGGCTACACCTTC,CASSEQGDYGYTF
many,TRBV6-5,.,TRBJ2-7,TGTGCCAGCAGTTACTCGCCGGCGGCTTCCTACGAGCAGTACTTC,CASSYSPAASYEQYF
many,TRBV7-2,TRBD1,TRBJ2-3,TGTGCCAGCAGCTTAGCGAAAGGGGGCTTCACAGATACGCAGTATTTT,CASSLAKGGFTDTQYF
.,TRBV9,.,TRBJ2-1,TGTGCCAGCAGCCCGAGGGGGTTTAGGGTGAAGTTCTTC,CASSPRGFRVKFF
many,TRBV30,.,TRBJ1-5,TGTGCCTGGAGTTCCGGGTACGGTCAGCCCCAGCATTTT,CAWSSGYGQPQHF
.,TRBV20-1,TRBD1,TRBJ1-4,TGCAGTGCTCATGGGACAGGGGGCCGTTCTCGGGAAAAACTGTTTTTT,CSAHGTGGRSREKLFF
few,TRBV7-9,.,TRBJ2-1,TGTGCCAGCAGCGCCAAAGCTAAGGGCCTCCGTTACAATGAGCAGTTCTTC,CASSAKAKGLRYNEQFF
many,TRBV18,TRBD2,TRBJ2-5,TGTGCCAGCTCATTGGGGACTAGCGGTGAAGAGACCCAGTACTTC,CASSLGTSGEETQYF
.,TRBV7-2,.,TRBJ2-3,TGTGCCAGCAGCCCTTGGGACGTTTATCAAGATACGCAGTATTTT,CASSPWDVYQDTQYF
.,TRBV28,TRBD1,TRBJ2-1,TGTGCCAGCAGTTTATCGGACAGGGGGCGCGATGAGCAGTTCTTC,CASSLSDRGRDEQFF
.,TRBV19,TRBD2,TRBJ2-7,TGTGCCAGTAGTTCTGAGAGCGGGAGGGCCTTTTACGAGCAGTACTTC,CASSSESGRAFYEQYF
many,TRBV7-9,TRBD1,TRBJ2-7,TGTGCCAGCAGCTTAAAGGGACAGGGGACCAGAGGCGAGCAGTACTTC,CASSLKGQGTRGEQYF
many,TRBV2,.,TRBJ1-3,TGTGCCAGCAGTGATCAGATCAGCTCTGGAAACACCATATATTTT,CASSDQISSGNTIYF
many,TRBV27,.,TRBJ2-1,TGTGCCAGCGGGGTGGCTATTTGGGGCAATGAGCAGTTCTTC,CASGVAIWGNEQFF
few,TRBV19,.,TRBJ1-2,TGTGCCAGTATTTCCGCGGAGGACTATGGCTACACCTTC,CASISAEDYGYTF
many,TRBV7-2,.,TRBJ2-5,TGTGCCAGCAGCTTAGTTGCAGGCACCCAAGAGACCCAGTACTTC,CASSLVAGTQETQYF
.,TRBV30,TRBD1,TRBJ1-5,TGTGCCTGGAGTCGGGACAGGGGGCTCCTCATTGGAAGCAATCAGCCCCAGCATTTT,CAWSRDRGLLIGSNQPQHF
few,TRBV6-1,TRBD1,TRBJ1-5,TGTGCCAGCAGTGGGGACAGGGGGATTAATCAGCCCCAGCATTTT,CASSGDRGINQPQHF
.,TRBV20-1,.,TRBJ1-1,TGCAGTGCCAGAACCGACGGGTTGAACACTGAAGCTTTCTTT,CSARTDGLNTEAFF
.,TRBV4-1,.,TRBJ2-7,TGCGCCAGCAGCCAAGAGCGGAATTTGGCGCAGTACTTC,CASSQERNLAQYF
many,TRBV5-1,.,TRBJ2-2,TGCGCCAGCAGCTTGGGGATGAACACCGGGGAGCTGTTTTTT,CASSLGMNTGELFF
many,TRBV5-1,.,TRBJ1-1,TGCGCCAGCAAGGGGAAGAGCATGAACACTGAAGCTTTCTTT,CASKGKSMNTEAFF
.,TRBV19,TRBD1,TRBJ2-7,TGTGCCAGTAGTCTCAAGTCGGCAGGGGGATCCTACGAGCAGTACTTC,CASSLKSAGGSYEQYF
many,TRBV20-1,.,TRBJ2-7,TGCAGTGCTAGGACGGCCGGCCGAGACGAGCAGTACTTC,CSARTAGRDEQYF
many,TRBV20-1,.,TRBJ1-1,TGCAGTGCTAGACGGGGAGGGGGAGCTTTCTTT,CSARRGGGAFF
many,TRBV6-6,.,TRBJ2-1,TGTGCCAGCAGTTACTCGGGGGCGGGGACCTACAATGAGCAGTTCTTC,CASSYSGAGTYNEQFF
few,TRBV5-4,.,TRBJ2-7,TGTGCCAGCAGCTTGGTATCGTTGGGGGCGCGCGAGCAGTACTTC,CASSLVSLGAREQYF
many,TRBV6-1,.,TRBJ2-5,TGTGCCAGCAGTAGGGCGCCACATCAAGAGACCCAGTACTTC,CASSRAPHQETQYF
many,TRBV28,.,TRBJ1-4,TGTGCCAGCAGGTTGTCACAGGCTAATGAAAAACTGTTTTTT,CASRLSQANEKLFF
few,TRBV10-3,.,TRBJ1-4,TGTGCCATCGGTCAGGCAGCAGGGGAAAAACTGTTTTTT,CAIGQAAGEKLFF
many,TRBV5-1,.,TRBJ2-1,TGCGCCAGCAGCCCAGGGGAGGGCTCCTACAATGAGCAGTTCTTC,CASSPGEGSYNEQFF
many,TRBV4-1,TRBD2,TRBJ2-1,TGCGCCAGCAGCCGAGATGCGGGGGACTACAATGAGCAGTTCTTC,CASSRDAGDYNEQFF
.,TRBV19,TRBD1,TRBJ1-2,TGTGCCAGTAGTATTTCAGGGGGCAACTATGGCTACACCTTC,CASSISGGNYGYTF
many,TRBV12-3/TRBV12-4,TRBD1,TRBJ1-5,TGTGCCAGCAGGGGACAGGGGGACAATCAGCCCCAGCATTTT,CASRGQGDNQPQHF